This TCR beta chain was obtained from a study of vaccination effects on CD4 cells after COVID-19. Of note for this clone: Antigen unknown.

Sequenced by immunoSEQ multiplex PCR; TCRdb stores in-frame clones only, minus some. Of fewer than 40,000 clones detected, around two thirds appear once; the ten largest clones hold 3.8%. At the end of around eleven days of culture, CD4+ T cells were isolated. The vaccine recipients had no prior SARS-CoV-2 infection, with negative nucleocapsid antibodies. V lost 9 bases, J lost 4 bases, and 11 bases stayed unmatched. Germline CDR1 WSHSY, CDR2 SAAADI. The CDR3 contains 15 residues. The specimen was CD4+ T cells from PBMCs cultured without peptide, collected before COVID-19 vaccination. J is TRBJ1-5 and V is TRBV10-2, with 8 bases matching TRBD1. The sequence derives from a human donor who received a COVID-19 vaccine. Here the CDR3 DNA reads TGCGCCAGGATTACGACAGGGGAAGTTAATCAGCCCCAGCATTTT. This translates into CARITTGEVNQPQHF.